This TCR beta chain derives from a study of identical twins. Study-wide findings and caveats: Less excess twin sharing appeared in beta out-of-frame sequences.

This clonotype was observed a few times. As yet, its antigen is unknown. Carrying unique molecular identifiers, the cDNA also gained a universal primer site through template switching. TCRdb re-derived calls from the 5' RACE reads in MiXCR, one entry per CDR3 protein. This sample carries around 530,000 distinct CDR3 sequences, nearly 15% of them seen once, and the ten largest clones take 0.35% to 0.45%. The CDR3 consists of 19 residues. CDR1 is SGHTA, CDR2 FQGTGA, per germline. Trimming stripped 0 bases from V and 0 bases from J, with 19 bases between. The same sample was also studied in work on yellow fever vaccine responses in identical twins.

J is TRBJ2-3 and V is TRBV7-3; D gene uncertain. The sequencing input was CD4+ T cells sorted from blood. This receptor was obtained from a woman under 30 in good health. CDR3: CASSLTVLTGKKSTDTQYF. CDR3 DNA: TGTGCCAGCAGCTTAACGGTTTTGACCGGAAAAAAAAGCACAGATACGCAGTATTTT.